Shown below are 17 T cell receptor beta chains from a single sample sequenced in a study of neurological immune-mediated disorders. TCRdb passed the 5' RACE reads through MiXCR, listing each CDR3 protein once. This table holds tens of thousands of distinct CDR3 sequences, 24% found once. Time point defined: technical triplicate 2. What was sequenced was PBMCs. The receptors stem from a man in his sixties with HTLV-1-associated myelopathy (HAM/TSP).

This clonotype appeared many times. The genes are TRBV29-1 and TRBJ2-7; D possibly uses TRBD1 or TRBD2 (5 bases each). This CDR3 is 15 amino acids long. Germline V gene lookup returns CDR1 SQVTM and CDR2 ANQGSEA. The V and J ends lost 4 bases and 2 bases respectively, with 18 bases between them. In nucleotides, the CDR3 is TGCAGCGTTGTCTTATGGTGGGACGGTACCTACGAGCAGTACTTC. This sequence encodes CSVVLWWDGTYEQYF.

Of note for this clonotype: Given a much more abundant clone one base away, this may be a read error. The CDR3 is CAISQDYERRGVNEKLFF. The CDR3, as DNA: TGTGCCATCAGCCAAGATTACGAGAGGAGAGGTGTTAATGAAAAACTGTTTTTT. The chain links TRBV14 to TRBJ1-4, with D uncertain. The CDR3 totals 18 residues. The germline CDR1 and CDR2 sequences are SGHDN and FVKESK.

This clonotype was detected only a few times. The chain couples TRBV28 to TRBJ1-1, with D maybe TRBD1 (6 bases). The CDR3 is 12 amino acids. Germline loops: CDR1 MDHEN, CDR2 SYDVKM. With 9 bases removed from V and 11 bases from J, the gap between germline ends came to 19 bases. This CDR3 reads CASAQGLRRAFF. In DNA, the CDR3 is TGTGCCAGTGCACAGGGTTTGCGTCGCGCTTTCTTT.

In its sample, this clonotype was seen many times. The rearrangement joins TRBV3-1 to TRBJ1-6; maybe TRBD1 (5 bases). Germline-derived CDR1 and CDR2 are LGHDT and YNNKEL (reference sequence). Trimming left V 2 bases short and J 0 bases short, with 20 bases between. The CDR3 length is 20 residues. The CDR3 DNA is TGTGCCAGCAGCCAATTGTTCCGGGCCAGGGAGAGCTCCTATAATTCACCCCTCCACTTT. It yields the protein CASSQLFRARESSYNSPLHF.

The table lists this clonotype with many counts. This chain connects TRBV7-9 to TRBJ2-1; unclear D gene. Trimming took 10 bases from V and 6 from J, leaving 13 bases between them. This CDR3 region has 12 residues. The V gene's germline CDR1 is SEHNR and CDR2 FQNEAQ (reference sequence). This CDR3 reads CATGWVGNEQFF. CDR3 DNA: TGTGCCACCGGCTGGGTCGGCAATGAGCAGTTCTTC.

This clonotype has a count of ten or more. The chain has TRBV6-5 and TRBJ2-3, with a tentative D call TRBD2 (6 bases). The CDR3 spans 14 residues. Germline CDR1 MNHEY, CDR2 SVGAGI. V shed 4 bases and J shed 6 bases, with 14 bases lying between them. This CDR3 is CASSSGGRLDTQYF. The CDR3 DNA sequence: TGTGCCAGCAGTTCCGGGGGACGGTTGGATACGCAGTATTTT.

This clonotype was counted at least ten times. The genes are TRBV3-1 and TRBJ2-3, with D unclear. V was pared by 0 bases and J by 0 bases, with 1 base between. The CDR3 sequence is 13 residues long. Germline-derived CDR1 and CDR2 are LGHDT and YNNKEL (reference sequence). DNA for the CDR3: TGTGCCAGCAGCCAAGATAGCACAGATACGCAGTATTTT. The encoded protein is CASSQDSTDTQYF.

In this sample, this clonotype turned up many times. The chain joins TRBV28 to TRBJ2-1; D call uncertain. Germline CDR1 and CDR2: MDHEN and SYDVKM. The CDR3 extends over 11 amino acids. V gave up 9 bases and J gave up 8 bases, with 11 bases separating them. The CDR3, as DNA: TGTGCCAGTTGCAATGTGGATGAGCAGTTCTTC. This encodes CASCNVDEQFF.

The chain is built from TRBV27 and TRBJ2-7; TRBD2 is a possible D gene (6 bases). The CDR3 loop spans 15 amino acids. V was cut by 3 bases and J by 1 base, with 13 bases left in between. CDR1 is MNHEY and CDR2 is SMNVEV in the germline V gene (reference sequence). The CDR3 region has the DNA TGTGCCAGCAGTTTCTCGGGGGAAAAATCCTACGAGCAGTACTTC. Translation: CASSFSGEKSYEQYF.

At least ten counts were recorded for this clonotype. The V call is TRBV5-1, the J call TRBJ1-4; D remains ambiguous. V was pared by 0 bases and J by 6 bases, with 9 bases between. Germline lookup yields CDR1 SGHRS and CDR2 YFSETQ. This CDR3 contains 14 residues. Here the CDR3 DNA reads TGCGCCAGCAGCTTGGGGTGGTCAGATGAAAAACTGTTTTTT. Amino acids: CASSLGWSDEKLFF.

V usage is TRBV12-3 or TRBV12-4 and J usage is TRBJ2-1, with TRBD1 matching 11 bases. V shed 6 bases, J shed 8 bases, and the junction held 9 bases outside the gene matches. CDR3 length: 15 amino acids. CDR3: CASRRDRGKIDEQFF. The CDR3 coding sequence is TGTGCCAGCAGACGGGACAGGGGGAAAATTGATGAGCAGTTCTTC.

The chain carries TRBV18 and TRBJ2-1; 10 bases fit TRBD2. The CDR3 sequence is 19 residues long. J was trimmed by 5 bases and V by 0 bases; bases with no gene match: 13. Germline values: CDR1 KGHSH, CDR2 LQKENI. This CDR3 is CASSPPNSASGSFNNEQFF. The CDR3 DNA reads TGTGCCAGCTCACCACCAAACAGTGCTAGCGGGAGTTTTAACAATGAGCAGTTCTTC.

Many counts were recorded for this clonotype. The chain recombines TRBV18 with TRBJ1-6, with TRBD1 as a possible D gene (5 bases). This CDR3 is 14 amino acids long. In germline, CDR1 is KGHSH, CDR2 LQKENI. Trimming took 1 base from V and 9 from J, leaving 10 bases between them. The CDR3 reads CASSPQGLGSPLHF. The DNA for the CDR3 is TGTGCCAGCTCACCACAGGGGTTGGGTTCACCCCTCCACTTT.

This clonotype was seen repeatedly, ten times or more. This chain joins TRBV4-2 and TRBJ2-2; 9 bases match TRBD2. CDR1 is LGHNA and CDR2 is YNFKEQ in the germline V gene. V lost 1 base to trimming and J lost 5 bases; unmatched junction nucleotides: 8. The CDR3 contains 17 residues. DNA of the CDR3: TGTGCCAGCAGCCAAGCATTGAGGCTAGCGGGAACCGGGGAGCTGTTTTTT. The encoded protein is CASSQALRLAGTGELFF.

The chain joins TRBV20-1 to TRBJ2-7; 9 bases line up with TRBD2. The CDR3 runs to 12 residues. Germline V gene data show CDR1 as DFQATT and CDR2 as SNEGSKA (reference sequence). Trimming took 6 bases from V and 9 from J; bases not matched to a gene: 9. The CDR3 DNA follows: TGCAGTGCCACCGGGACTAGCCTTGGGCAGTACTTC. It translates to CSATGTSLGQYF.

The chain carries TRBV4-1 and TRBJ1-5; 9 positions agree with TRBD1. The J segment lost 1 base and the V segment lost 0 bases, leaving 10 bases of the junction unmatched. CDR3 length: 19 residues. In germline, CDR1 is MGHRA, CDR2 YSYEKL. The CDR3 DNA follows: TGCGCCAGCAGCCAAGAAGCGACAGGGGGGATGAGAAGCAATCAGCCCCAGCATTTT. Protein: CASSQEATGGMRSNQPQHF.

This clonotype was seen repeatedly, ten times or more. The chain combines TRBV7-2 with TRBJ2-7; D not certain. CDR1 and CDR2 (germline): SGHTA, FQGNSA. Trimming cost V 3 bases and J 13 bases, with 19 bases left between them. The CDR3 runs 13 residues. The CDR3 region is CASSFGPSLQGYF. CDR3 DNA: TGTGCCAGCAGCTTTGGGCCCTCCCTTCAAGGCTACTTC. Full variable domain (missing parts from reference TRBV7-2 and TRBJ2-7): GAGVSQSPSNKVTEKGKDVELRCDPISGHTALYWYRQSLGQGLEFLIYFQGNSAPDKSGLPSDRFSAERTGGSVSTLTIQRTQQEDSAVYLCASSFGPSLQGYFGPGTRLTVT.